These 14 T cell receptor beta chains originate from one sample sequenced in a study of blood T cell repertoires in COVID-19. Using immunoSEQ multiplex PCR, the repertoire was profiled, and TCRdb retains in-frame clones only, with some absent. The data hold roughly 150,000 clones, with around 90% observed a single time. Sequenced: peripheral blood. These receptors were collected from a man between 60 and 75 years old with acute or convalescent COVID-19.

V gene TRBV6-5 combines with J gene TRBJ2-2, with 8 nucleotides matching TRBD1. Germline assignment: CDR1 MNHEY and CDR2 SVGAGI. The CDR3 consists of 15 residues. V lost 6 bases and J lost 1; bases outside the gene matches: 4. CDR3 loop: CASRPDRGNTGELFF. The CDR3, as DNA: TGTGCCAGCAGACCCGACAGGGGGAACACCGGGGAGCTGTTTTTT.

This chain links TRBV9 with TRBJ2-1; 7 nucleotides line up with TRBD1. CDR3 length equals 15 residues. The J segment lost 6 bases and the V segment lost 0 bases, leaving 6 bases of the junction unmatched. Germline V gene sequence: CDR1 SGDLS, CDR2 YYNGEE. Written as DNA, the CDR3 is TGTGCCAGCAGCGTAGGAGGACAGGTAGGCAATGAGCAGTTCTTC. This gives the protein CASSVGGQVGNEQFF.

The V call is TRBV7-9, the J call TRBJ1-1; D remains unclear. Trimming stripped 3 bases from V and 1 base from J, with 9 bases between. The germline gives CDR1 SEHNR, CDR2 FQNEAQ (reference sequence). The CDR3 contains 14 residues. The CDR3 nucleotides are TGTGCCAGCAGCTTGGCTGCCGAGAACACTGAAGCTTTCTTT. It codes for CASSLAAENTEAFF. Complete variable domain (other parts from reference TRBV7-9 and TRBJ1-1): DTGVSQNPRHKITKRGQNVTFRCDPISEHNRLYWYRQTLGQGPEFLTYFQNEAQLEKSRLLSDRFSAERPKGSFSTLEIQRTEQGDSAMYLCASSLAAENTEAFFGQGTRLTVV.

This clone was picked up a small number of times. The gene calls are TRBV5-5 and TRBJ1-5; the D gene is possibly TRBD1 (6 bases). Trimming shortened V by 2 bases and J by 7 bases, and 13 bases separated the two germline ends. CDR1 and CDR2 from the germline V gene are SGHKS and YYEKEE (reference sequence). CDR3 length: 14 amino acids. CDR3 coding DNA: TGTGCCAGCAGCTTTGCGGGGGCGGAACAGCCCCAGCATTTT. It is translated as CASSFAGAEQPQHF.

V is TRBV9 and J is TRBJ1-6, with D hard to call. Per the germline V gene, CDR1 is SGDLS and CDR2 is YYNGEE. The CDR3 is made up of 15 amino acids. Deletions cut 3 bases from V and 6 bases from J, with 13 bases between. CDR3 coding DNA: TGTGCCAGCAGCGACCAGCATGAGGGTAATTCACCCCTCCACTTT. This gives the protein CASSDQHEGNSPLHF. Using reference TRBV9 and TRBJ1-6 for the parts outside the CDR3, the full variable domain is DSGVTQTPKHLITATGQRVTLRCSPRSGDLSVYWYQQSLDQGLQFLIQYYNGEERAKGNILERFSAQQFPDLHSELNLSSLELGDSALYFCASSDQHEGNSPLHFGNGTRLTVT.

The chain's CDR3 is CASRNLQGSYGYTF. In DNA, the CDR3 is TGTGCCAGCAGAAACCTACAGGGATCCTATGGCTACACCTTC. This chain uses TRBV3-1 (or the pseudogene TRBV3-2) with TRBJ1-2; possibly TRBD1 for D (6 bases). The CDR3 extends over 14 amino acids. The V and J ends lost 6 bases and 4 bases respectively, with 15 bases between them. Germline V lookup: CDR1 LGHDT, CDR2 YNNKEL (reference sequence).

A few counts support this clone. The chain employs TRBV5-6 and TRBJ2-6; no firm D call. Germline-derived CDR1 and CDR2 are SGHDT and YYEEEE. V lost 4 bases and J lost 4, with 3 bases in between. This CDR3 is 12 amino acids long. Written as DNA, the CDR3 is TGTGCCAGCAGCCGGGGGGCCAACGTCCTGACTTTC. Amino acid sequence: CASSRGANVLTF.

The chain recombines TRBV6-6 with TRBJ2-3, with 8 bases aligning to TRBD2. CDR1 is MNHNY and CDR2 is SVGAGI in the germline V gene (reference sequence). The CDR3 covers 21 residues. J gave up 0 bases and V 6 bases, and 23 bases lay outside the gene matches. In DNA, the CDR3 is TGTGCCAGCAGCCACGCAAGCAGGGCAGGTAGCGGGGAGGATAGCACAGATACGCAGTATTTT. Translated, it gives CASSHASRAGSGEDSTDTQYF.

DNA of the CDR3: TGTGCCAGCAGCTTGATAGCGGGGGGGTACAATGAGCAGTTCTTC. Its translation is CASSLIAGGYNEQFF. J is TRBJ2-1 and V is TRBV5-5, with TRBD2 matching over 11 bases. The J segment lost 4 bases and the V segment lost 1 base, leaving 1 base of the junction unmatched. This CDR3 comprises 15 residues. CDR1 and CDR2 (germline): SGHKS, YYEKEE (reference sequence). The variable domain in full, completed from reference TRBV5-5 and TRBJ2-1, reads DAGVTQSPTHLIKTRGQQVTLRCSPISGHKSVSWYQQVLGQGPQFIFQYYEKEERGRGNFPDRFSARQFPNYSSELNVNALLLGDSALYLCASSLIAGGYNEQFFGPGTRLTVL.

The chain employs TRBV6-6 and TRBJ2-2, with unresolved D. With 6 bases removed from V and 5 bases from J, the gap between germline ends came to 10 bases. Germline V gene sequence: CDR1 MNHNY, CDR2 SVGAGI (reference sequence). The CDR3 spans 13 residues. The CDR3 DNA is TGTGCCAGCAGAGAGGCGGTGACCGGGGAGCTGTTTTTT. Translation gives CASREAVTGELFF.

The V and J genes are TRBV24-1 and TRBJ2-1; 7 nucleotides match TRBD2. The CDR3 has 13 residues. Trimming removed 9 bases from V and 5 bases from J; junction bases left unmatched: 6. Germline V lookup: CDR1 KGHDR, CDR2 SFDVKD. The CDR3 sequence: CATGRGDNNEQFF. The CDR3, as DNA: TGTGCCACCGGGAGGGGCGACAACAATGAGCAGTTCTTC.

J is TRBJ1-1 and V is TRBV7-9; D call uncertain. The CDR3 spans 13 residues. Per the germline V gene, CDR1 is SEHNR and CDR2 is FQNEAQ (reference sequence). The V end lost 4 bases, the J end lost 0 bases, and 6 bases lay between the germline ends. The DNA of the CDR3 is TGTGCCAGCAGCTCCCACATGAACACTGAAGCTTTCTTT. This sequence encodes CASSSHMNTEAFF.

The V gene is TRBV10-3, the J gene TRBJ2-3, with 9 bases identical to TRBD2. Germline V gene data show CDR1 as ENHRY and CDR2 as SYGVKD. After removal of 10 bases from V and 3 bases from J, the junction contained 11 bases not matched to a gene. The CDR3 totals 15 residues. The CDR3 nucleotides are TGTGCCACGGGAGTAGCGGGGGCCGTTACAGATACGCAGTATTTT. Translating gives CATGVAGAVTDTQYF.

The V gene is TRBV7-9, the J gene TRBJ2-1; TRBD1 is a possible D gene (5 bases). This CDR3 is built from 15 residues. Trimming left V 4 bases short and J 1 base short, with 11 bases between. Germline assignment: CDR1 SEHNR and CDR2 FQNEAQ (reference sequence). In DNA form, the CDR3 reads TGTGCCAGCAGCTCCCCAGACAGTTCCTACAATGAGCAGTTCTTC. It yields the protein CASSSPDSSYNEQFF.